These 17 T cell receptor beta chains originate from one sample sequenced in a study of Graves' ophthalmopathy and Graves' hyperthyroidism. RNA transcripts yielded amplified TCR beta CDR3 regions. HTBI primers were employed in first-round RT-PCR, then a second-round multiplex PCR followed. TCRdb reprocessed the multiplex PCR reads with MiXCR, giving one entry per CDR3 protein. Among a few hundred thousand distinct CDR3 sequences listed, 20% to 25% were seen once. The sequencing sample was made of peripheral blood. Source of these receptors: a young woman with stable Graves' hyperthyroidism.

Many counts were recorded for this clonotype. V usage is TRBV19 and J usage is TRBJ2-6; D not resolved. The germline gives CDR1 LNHDA, CDR2 SQIVND (reference sequence). The CDR3 sequence is 16 residues long. V was pared by 3 bases and J by 0 bases, with 9 bases between. CDR3 sequence (DNA): TGTGCCAGTAGTATGGGTTTGAGCTCTGGGGCCAACGTCCTGACTTTC. The encoded protein is CASSMGLSSGANVLTF. Full variable domain (outside the CDR3, taken from reference TRBV19 and TRBJ2-6): DGGITQSPKYLFRKEGQNVTLSCEQNLNHDAMYWYRQDPGQGLRLIYYSQIVNDFQKGDIAEGYSVSREKKESFPLTVTSAQKNPTAFYLCASSMGLSSGANVLTFGAGSRLTVL.

In this sample, this clonotype turned up many times. This chain uses TRBV7-8 with TRBJ2-7; 10 nucleotides agree with TRBD2. V dropped 3 bases and J dropped 1; count of bases not matched to a gene: 6. This CDR3 is 16 amino acids long. Germline-derived CDR1 and CDR2 are SGHVS and FQNEAQ. As DNA, the CDR3 is TGTGCCAGCAGCTTTCGTCCTAGCGGGAGTTCCTACGAGCAGTACTTC. Translating gives CASSFRPSGSSYEQYF.

Regarding this clonotype: It may be a read error: a sequence one base away is much more abundant. The rearrangement joins TRBV7-8 to TRBJ2-7; 7 bases map to TRBD1. Per the germline V gene, CDR1 is SGHVS and CDR2 is FQNEAQ. This CDR3 contains 12 residues. V shed 7 bases, J shed 3 bases, and the junction held 3 bases outside the gene matches. The chain's CDR3 is CASNGDSYEQYF. The CDR3 DNA sequence: TGTGCCAGCAACGGGGACAGCTACGAGCAGTACTTC.

This clonotype was observed at least ten times. CDR3 nucleotides: TGTGCCATCAGTGAGACGATGCCCGGGACAGGGGTCGGTGAGCAGTACTTC. It yields the protein CAISETMPGTGVGEQYF. V is TRBV10-3 and J is TRBJ2-7, with TRBD1 identical over 10 bases. From germline, CDR1 is ENHRY and CDR2 SYGVKD. This CDR3 comprises 17 residues. Trimming at V came to 2 bases and at J to 7 bases, leaving 14 bases not matched to a gene.

This clonotype was seen only a few times. The chain carries TRBV30 and TRBJ2-3, with a possible D match to TRBD2 (5 bases). CDR3 size: 16 residues. Trimming pared 1 base from V and 2 bases from J, leaving 16 bases between. Germline V CDR1 and CDR2: GTSNPN, SVGIG (reference sequence). The CDR3 loop reads CAWSALGRLNTDTQYF. CDR3 in DNA: TGTGCCTGGAGTGCCCTTGGGAGACTCAACACAGATACGCAGTATTTT.

This chain joins TRBV30 and TRBJ1-2; D not certain. V was shortened by 0 bases and J by 4 bases, with 12 bases between the two germline ends. This CDR3 region has 14 residues. From germline, CDR1 is GTSNPN and CDR2 SVGIG (reference sequence). CDR3 amino acids: CAWSVPGPFYGYTF. As DNA, the CDR3 is TGTGCCTGGAGTGTACCGGGTCCGTTCTATGGCTACACCTTC.

This clonotype was seen at least ten times. The chain joins TRBV13 to TRBJ2-7, with 12 positions matching TRBD2. This CDR3 is built from 17 residues. With V trimmed by 0 bases and J by 5 bases, 8 bases remained unmatched. The V gene's germline CDR1 is PRHDT and CDR2 FYEKMQ (reference sequence). CDR3: CASSLGPRLAGVHEQYF. The DNA for the CDR3 is TGTGCCAGCAGCTTAGGCCCCCGACTAGCGGGAGTCCACGAGCAGTACTTC.

This clonotype has a count of ten or more. The rearrangement links TRBV20-1 to TRBJ1-1; maybe TRBD1 (5 bases). The germline V gene has CDR1 DFQATT and CDR2 SNEGSKA (reference sequence). V gave up 0 bases and J gave up 12 bases, with 17 bases separating them. The CDR3 is 13 residues long. Written as DNA, the CDR3 is TGCAGTGCTAGAGAGGGGACGCCACCGGCGACTTTCTTT. Amino acid sequence: CSAREGTPPATFF.

Many counts were recorded for this clonotype. This sequence joins TRBV11-2 and TRBJ2-7; 8 bases fit TRBD2. The germline V gene encodes CDR1 SGHAT and CDR2 FQNNGV. Trimming removed 4 bases from V and 0 bases from J; junction bases left unmatched: 5. This CDR3 contains 15 residues. The CDR3 loop is CASSSISGSSYEQYF. Written as DNA, the CDR3 is TGTGCCAGCAGCTCCATCAGCGGGAGCTCCTACGAGCAGTACTTC.

This clonotype was detected ten times or more. The chain has TRBV12-3 or TRBV12-4 and TRBJ2-4; possible D gene TRBD2, 5 bases. The CDR3 covers 17 residues. Trimming removed 5 bases from V and 0 bases from J, with 17 bases in between. The CDR3 DNA is TGTGCCAGCAGTCCGAGGACTGGCGTACTAGCCAAAAACATTCAGTACTTC. Protein: CASSPRTGVLAKNIQYF.

This clonotype was seen repeatedly, ten times or more. This chain uses TRBV6-2 or TRBV6-3 with TRBJ2-7; D is unclear. Trimming left V 7 bases short and J 0 bases short, with 16 bases between. Germline V gene sequence: CDR1 MNHEY, CDR2 SVGEGT. This CDR3 has 15 amino acids. In DNA, the CDR3 is TGTGCCAGCAACCCAATGCGGCTTAGCTCCTACGAGCAGTACTTC. Translated, it gives CASNPMRLSSYEQYF.

The rearrangement uses TRBV12-3 or TRBV12-4 and TRBJ2-7, with D perhaps TRBD2 (6 bases). V was clipped by 6 bases and J by 3 bases, with 12 bases between them. This CDR3 has 13 residues. This CDR3 is CASRGLRDYEQYF. CDR3 coding DNA: TGTGCCAGCAGGGGACTGAGGGACTACGAGCAGTACTTC.

This clonotype was seen repeatedly, ten times or more. The chain employs TRBV29-1 and TRBJ1-1; D uncertain. V lost 1 base and J lost 3, with 15 bases in between. This CDR3 contains 15 residues. Germline V gives CDR1 SQVTM, CDR2 ANQGSEA. The CDR3 sequence: CSVEGVQKYYTEAFF. The CDR3 DNA is TGCAGCGTTGAAGGGGTACAGAAATACTACACTGAAGCTTTCTTT.

This clonotype was counted ten times or more. The chain carries TRBV6-2 or TRBV6-3 and TRBJ1-5; D might be TRBD1 (6 bases). The V end lost 2 bases, the J end lost 6 bases, and 23 bases lay between the germline ends. The CDR3 contains 18 residues. Germline V gene lookup returns CDR1 MNHEY and CDR2 SVGEGT. DNA for the CDR3: TGTGCCAGCAGTTACACCGACATCTTTGGCAGGGGAGTTCAGCCCCAGCATTTT. It is translated as CASSYTDIFGRGVQPQHF.

In its sample, this clonotype was seen many times. The rearrangement uses TRBV6-1 and TRBJ1-1; 9 positions agree with TRBD1. CDR1 is MNHNS and CDR2 is SASEGT in the germline V gene. The V segment lost 2 bases and the J segment 4 bases; nucleotides outside the gene matches: 8. This CDR3 is built from 16 residues. The CDR3 nucleotides are TGTGCCAGCAGTGAACGGACAGGGGACGGCCCCACTGAAGCTTTCTTT. This translates into CASSERTGDGPTEAFF.

At least ten counts were recorded for this clonotype. The rearrangement links TRBV6-5 to TRBJ1-2; 8 nucleotides match TRBD1. In germline, CDR1 is MNHEY, CDR2 SVGAGI. There are 16 residues in the CDR3. V dropped 2 bases and J dropped 3; count of bases not matched to a gene: 8. CDR3 sequence: CASSYRETGDDYGYTF. CDR3 DNA: TGTGCCAGCAGTTACCGAGAGACAGGGGACGACTATGGCTACACCTTC.

This clonotype was detected only once. The chain links TRBV6-1 to TRBJ1-6, with 7 positions matching TRBD1. Per germline, CDR1 MNHNS and CDR2 SASEGT. With V trimmed by 7 bases and J by 5 bases, 2 bases remained unmatched. This CDR3 comprises 13 residues. Written as DNA, the CDR3 is TGTGCCAGCATGGGACAGAATAATTCACCCCTCCACTTT. It is translated as CASMGQNNSPLHF.